This TCR beta chain was identified in a study of blood T cell repertoires in COVID-19. Study overall: Samples of COVID-19 (acute and convalescent) were obtained from the United States, Italy and Spain. PBMCs, B-cell-depleted T cells, or T cells were the source of the cDNA or gDNA that made up the material.

Original data processing: Quantification of nucleated cells was approximated via reference gene primer amplification. Profiling relied on immunoSEQ multiplex PCR, and the TCRdb table lists in-frame clones only, not all of them. That table is the source of V, J and clone size, and D and trimming were worked out from the DNA. The profile shows around 70,000 clones, 80% to 90% of them singletons. V lost 2 bases, J lost 4 bases, and 0 bases stayed unmatched. The CDR3 extends over 13 amino acids. CDR1 is MNHEY, CDR2 SMNVEV, per germline (reference sequence). The sample was peripheral blood. The rearrangement links TRBV27 to TRBJ1-2; 8 positions agree with TRBD1. The sequence derives from a man at least 80 years old with acute or convalescent COVID-19. CDR3 sequence: CASSLTGGYGYTF. CDR3 nucleotide sequence: TGTGCCAGCAGTTTAACAGGGGGCTATGGCTACACCTTC.